This T cell receptor beta chain was retrieved from a study of blood T cell repertoires in COVID-19. Across the study: Acute and convalescent COVID-19 specimens originated in the United States, Italy and Spain.

V lost 4 bases and J 5 bases, leaving 14 bases between the germline ends. CDR1 and CDR2 from the germline V gene are LNHDA and SQIVND (reference sequence). The CDR3 totals 14 residues. Authors' data handling: Counts of nucleated cells, estimated from reference gene primer amplification, were obtained. Data came from immunoSEQ multiplex PCR; TCRdb stores just in-frame clones and leaves some out. V and J calls and clone size are copied from that table; D and trimming were computed from the DNA. The table lists about 220,000 clones, 70% to 90% of them singletons. The TCR comes from a man aged 50-59 years who had recovered from COVID-19. Sequencing was done on a sample of peripheral blood. V usage is TRBV19 and J usage is TRBJ1-1, with D possibly being TRBD1 (5 bases). CDR3 DNA sequence: TGTGCCAGTAGTAGGGAGGGGCTGGGAACTGAAGCTTTCTTT. It specifies CASSREGLGTEAFF.